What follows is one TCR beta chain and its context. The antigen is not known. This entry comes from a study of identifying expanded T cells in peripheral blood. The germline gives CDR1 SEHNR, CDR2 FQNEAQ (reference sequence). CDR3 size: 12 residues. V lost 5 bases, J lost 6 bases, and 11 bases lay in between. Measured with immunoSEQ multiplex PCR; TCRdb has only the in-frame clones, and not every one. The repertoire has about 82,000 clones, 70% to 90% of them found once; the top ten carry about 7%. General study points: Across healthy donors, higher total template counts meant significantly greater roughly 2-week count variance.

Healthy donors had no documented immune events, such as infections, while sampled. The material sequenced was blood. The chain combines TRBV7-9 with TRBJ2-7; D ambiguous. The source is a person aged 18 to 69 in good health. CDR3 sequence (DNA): TGTGCCAGCAGCCCCGATCGAGGCGAGCAGTACTTC. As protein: CASSPDRGEQYF.